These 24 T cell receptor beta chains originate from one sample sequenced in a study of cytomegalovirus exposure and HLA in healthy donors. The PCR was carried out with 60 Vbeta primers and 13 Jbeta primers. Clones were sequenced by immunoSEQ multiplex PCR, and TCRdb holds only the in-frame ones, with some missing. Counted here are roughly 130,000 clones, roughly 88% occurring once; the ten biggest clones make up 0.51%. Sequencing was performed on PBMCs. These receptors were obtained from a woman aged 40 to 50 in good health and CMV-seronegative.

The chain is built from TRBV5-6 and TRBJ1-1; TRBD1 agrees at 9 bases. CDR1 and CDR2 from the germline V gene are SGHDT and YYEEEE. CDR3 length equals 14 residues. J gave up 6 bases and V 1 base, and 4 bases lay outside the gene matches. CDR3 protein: CASSLKQGASEAFF. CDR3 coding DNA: TGTGCCAGCAGCTTGAAACAGGGGGCGTCTGAAGCTTTCTTT.

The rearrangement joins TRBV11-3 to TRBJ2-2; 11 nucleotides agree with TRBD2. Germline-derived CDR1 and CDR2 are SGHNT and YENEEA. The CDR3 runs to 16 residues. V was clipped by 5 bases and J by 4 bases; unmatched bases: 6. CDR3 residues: CASSLGLAGVTGELFF. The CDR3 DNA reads TGTGCCAGCAGCCTCGGACTAGCGGGCGTCACCGGGGAGCTGTTTTTT.

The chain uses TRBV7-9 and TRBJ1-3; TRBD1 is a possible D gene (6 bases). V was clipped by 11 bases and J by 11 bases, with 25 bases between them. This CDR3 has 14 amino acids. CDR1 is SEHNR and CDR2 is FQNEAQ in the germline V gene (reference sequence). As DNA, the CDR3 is TGTGCCGCAGATAGAGTGGACAGTGGGATTGCCATATATTTT. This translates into CAADRVDSGIAIYF.

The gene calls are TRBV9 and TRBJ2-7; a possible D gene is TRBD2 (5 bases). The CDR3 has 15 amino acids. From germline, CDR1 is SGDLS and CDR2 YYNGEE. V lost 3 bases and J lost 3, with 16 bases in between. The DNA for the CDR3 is TGTGCCAGCAGCGGAAGCTATGGGAGTCACTACGAGCAGTACTTC. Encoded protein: CASSGSYGSHYEQYF.

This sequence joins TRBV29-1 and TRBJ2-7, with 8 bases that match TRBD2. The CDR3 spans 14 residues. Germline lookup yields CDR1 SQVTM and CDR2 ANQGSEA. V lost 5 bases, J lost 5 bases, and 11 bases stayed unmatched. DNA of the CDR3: TGCAGCGTTCTAGGTGGGACTAGAGGCGACGAGCAGTACTTC. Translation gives CSVLGGTRGDEQYF.

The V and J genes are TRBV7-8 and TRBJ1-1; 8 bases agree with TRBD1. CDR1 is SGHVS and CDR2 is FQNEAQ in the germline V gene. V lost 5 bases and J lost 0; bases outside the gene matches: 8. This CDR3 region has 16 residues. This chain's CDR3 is CASSRWTGPMNTEAFF. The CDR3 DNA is TGTGCCAGCAGCAGATGGACAGGGCCAATGAACACTGAAGCTTTCTTT.

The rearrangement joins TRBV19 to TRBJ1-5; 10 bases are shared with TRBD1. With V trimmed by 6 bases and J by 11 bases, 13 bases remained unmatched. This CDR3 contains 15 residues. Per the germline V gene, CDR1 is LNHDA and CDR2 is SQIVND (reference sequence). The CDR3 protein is CASSSGTGDFRAQHF. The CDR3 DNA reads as TGTGCCAGTAGCTCCGGGACAGGGGACTTTCGGGCCCAGCATTTT.

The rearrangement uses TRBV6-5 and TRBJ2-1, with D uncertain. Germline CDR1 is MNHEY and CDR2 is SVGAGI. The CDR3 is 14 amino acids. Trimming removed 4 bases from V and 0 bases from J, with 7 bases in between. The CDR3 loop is CASSLASSYNEQFF. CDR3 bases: TGTGCCAGCAGTTTGGCTAGCTCCTACAATGAGCAGTTCTTC.

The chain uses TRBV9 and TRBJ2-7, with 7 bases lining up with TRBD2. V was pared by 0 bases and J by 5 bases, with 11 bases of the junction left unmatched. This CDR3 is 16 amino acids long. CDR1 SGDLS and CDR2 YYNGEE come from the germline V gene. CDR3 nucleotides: TGTGCCAGCAGCGTAGGGGACTACCAAAGCTTCCACGAGCAGTACTTC. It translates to CASSVGDYQSFHEQYF.

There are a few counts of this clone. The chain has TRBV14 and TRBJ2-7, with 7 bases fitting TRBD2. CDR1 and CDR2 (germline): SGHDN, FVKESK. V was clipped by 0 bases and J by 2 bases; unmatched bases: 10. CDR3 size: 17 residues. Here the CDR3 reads CASSQDYLFAGAYEQYF. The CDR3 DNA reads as TGTGCCAGCAGCCAAGATTACCTCTTCGCGGGAGCCTACGAGCAGTACTTC.

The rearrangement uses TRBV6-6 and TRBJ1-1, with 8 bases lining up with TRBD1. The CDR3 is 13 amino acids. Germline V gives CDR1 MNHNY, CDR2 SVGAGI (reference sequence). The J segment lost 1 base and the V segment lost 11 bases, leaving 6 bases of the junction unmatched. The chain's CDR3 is CAGRTGPNTEAFF. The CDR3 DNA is TGTGCCGGGAGGACAGGGCCGAACACTGAAGCTTTCTTT.

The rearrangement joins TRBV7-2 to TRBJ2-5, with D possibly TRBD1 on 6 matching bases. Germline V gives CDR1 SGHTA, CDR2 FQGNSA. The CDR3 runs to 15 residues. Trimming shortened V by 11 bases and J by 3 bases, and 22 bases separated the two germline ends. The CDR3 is CARPLVGALKETQYF. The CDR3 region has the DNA TGTGCCCGCCCCCTTGTGGGGGCCCTCAAAGAGACCCAGTACTTC.

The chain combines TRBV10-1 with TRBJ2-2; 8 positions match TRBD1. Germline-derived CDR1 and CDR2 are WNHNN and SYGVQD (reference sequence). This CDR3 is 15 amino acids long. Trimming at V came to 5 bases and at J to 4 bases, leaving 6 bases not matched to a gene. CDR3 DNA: TGCGCCAGCAGTAAAACAGGGGGTACCACCGGGGAGCTGTTTTTT. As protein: CASSKTGGTTGELFF.

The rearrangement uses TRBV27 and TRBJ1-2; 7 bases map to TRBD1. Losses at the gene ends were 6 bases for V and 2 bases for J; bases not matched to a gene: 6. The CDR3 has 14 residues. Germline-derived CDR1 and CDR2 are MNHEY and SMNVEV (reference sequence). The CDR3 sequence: CASSRTGANYGYTF. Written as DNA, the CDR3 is TGTGCCAGCAGCAGGACAGGCGCAAACTATGGCTACACCTTC.

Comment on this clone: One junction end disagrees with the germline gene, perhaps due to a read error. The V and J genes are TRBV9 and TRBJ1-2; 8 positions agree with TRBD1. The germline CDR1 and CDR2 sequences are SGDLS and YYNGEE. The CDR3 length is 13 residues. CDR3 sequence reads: CASSVALQGASIF. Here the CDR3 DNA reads TGTGCCAGCAGCGTAGCCCTGCAGGGGGCGTCTATCTTC.

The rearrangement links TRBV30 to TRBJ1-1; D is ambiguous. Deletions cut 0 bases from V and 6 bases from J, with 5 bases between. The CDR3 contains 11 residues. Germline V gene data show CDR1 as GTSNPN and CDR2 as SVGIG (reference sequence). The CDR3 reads CAWSVLSEAFF. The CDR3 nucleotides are TGTGCCTGGAGTGTATTATCTGAAGCTTTCTTT.

This chain's CDR3 is CASRQEEGEQYF. The CDR3 nucleotides are TGTGCCAGTAGACAAGAAGAGGGCGAGCAGTACTTC. V gene TRBV19 combines with J gene TRBJ2-7, with a tentative D call TRBD2 (5 bases). Germline V lookup: CDR1 LNHDA, CDR2 SQIVND (reference sequence). V lost 6 bases, J lost 6 bases, and 12 bases lay in between. The CDR3 loop spans 12 amino acids.

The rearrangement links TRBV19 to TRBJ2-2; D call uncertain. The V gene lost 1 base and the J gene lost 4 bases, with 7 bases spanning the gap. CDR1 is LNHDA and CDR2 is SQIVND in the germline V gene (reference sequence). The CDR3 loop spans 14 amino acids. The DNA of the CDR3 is TGTGCCAGTAGTATAGGAGGAGTCACCGGGGAGCTGTTTTTT. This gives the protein CASSIGGVTGELFF.

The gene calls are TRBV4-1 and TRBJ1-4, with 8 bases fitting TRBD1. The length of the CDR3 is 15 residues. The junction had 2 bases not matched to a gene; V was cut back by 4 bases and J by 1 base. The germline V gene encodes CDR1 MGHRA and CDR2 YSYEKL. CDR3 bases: TGCGCCAGCAGCCTACAGGGGGTAACTAATGAAAAACTGTTTTTT. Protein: CASSLQGVTNEKLFF.

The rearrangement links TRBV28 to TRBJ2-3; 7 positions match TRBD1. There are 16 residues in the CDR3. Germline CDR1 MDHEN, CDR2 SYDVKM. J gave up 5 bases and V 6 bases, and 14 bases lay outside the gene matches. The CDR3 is CASSLGLAGGLDTQYF. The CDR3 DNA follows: TGTGCCAGCAGCTTAGGCTTGGCAGGGGGTTTAGATACGCAGTATTTT. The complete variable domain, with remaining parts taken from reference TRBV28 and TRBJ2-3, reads DVKVTQSSRYLVKRTGEKVFLECVQDMDHENMFWYRQDPGLGLRLIYFSYDVKMKEKGDIPEGYSVSREKKERFSLILESASTNQTSMYLCASSLGLAGGLDTQYFGPGTRLTVL.

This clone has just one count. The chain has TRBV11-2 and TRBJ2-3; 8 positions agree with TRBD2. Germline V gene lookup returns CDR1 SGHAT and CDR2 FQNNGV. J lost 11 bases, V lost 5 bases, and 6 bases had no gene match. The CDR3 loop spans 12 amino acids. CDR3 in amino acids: CASSNQRERQYF. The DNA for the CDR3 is TGTGCCAGCAGCAACCAGCGGGAGAGGCAGTATTTT.

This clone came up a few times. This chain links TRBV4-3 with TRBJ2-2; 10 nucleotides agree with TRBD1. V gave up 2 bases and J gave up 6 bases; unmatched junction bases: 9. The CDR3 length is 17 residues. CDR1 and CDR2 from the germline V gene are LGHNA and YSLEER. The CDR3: CASSQHAGTGDAGELFF. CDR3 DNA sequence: TGCGCCAGCAGCCAACATGCCGGGACAGGGGACGCCGGGGAGCTGTTTTTT.

The chain's CDR3 is CARDHRGPYEQYF. The CDR3 bases are TGTGCCAGGGATCACAGGGGACCCTACGAGCAGTACTTC. The V gene is TRBV27, the J gene TRBJ2-7; 7 positions agree with TRBD1. The CDR3 has 13 amino acids. Germline V lookup: CDR1 MNHEY, CDR2 SMNVEV (reference sequence). The J segment lost 2 bases and the V segment lost 9 bases, leaving 7 bases of the junction unmatched.

CDR3 sequence reads: CASSQVLGLAEQFF. CDR3 DNA sequence: TGCGCCAGCAGCCAAGTTTTAGGACTAGCGGAGCAGTTCTTC. The chain links TRBV4-1 to TRBJ2-1; the match to TRBD2 covers 9 bases. The V gene end was trimmed by 1 base and the J gene end by 10 bases; junction bases not matched to a gene: 5. The CDR3 spans 14 residues. Per the germline V gene, CDR1 is MGHRA and CDR2 is YSYEKL.